Listed below are T cell receptor beta chains from one sample, sequenced in a study of cytomegalovirus exposure and HLA in healthy donors. Here immunoSEQ multiplex PCR was the method, and the copy in TCRdb shows in-frame clones only, minus some. The sample contains 100,000 to 150,000 clones, roughly 83% of which appear only once. What was sequenced was PBMCs. Receptors originate from a man aged 35 to 55 in good health and CMV-seronegative. The CDR3 runs from the conserved cysteine through the conserved F or W. D genes are given only for firm matches. Rows give clone size only sometimes, using once, few, many, or a class for an expanded clone.

d_call	v_call	clone_size	j_call	cdr3_aa	cdr3_nt
NA	TRBV10-3	NA	TRBJ1-2	CAISEGQGYGYTF	TGTGCCATCAGTGAGGGCCAGGGATATGGCTACACCTTC
TRBD1	TRBV28	NA	TRBJ1-2	CASTLQGGASGYTF	TGTGCCAGCACCCTACAGGGGGGGGCTTCTGGCTACACCTTC
TRBD2	TRBV10-3	NA	TRBJ2-7	CATRPGLAGGWPTYEQYF	TGTGCCACCCGACCGGGACTAGCGGGAGGGTGGCCAACCTACGAGCAGTACTTC
TRBD1	TRBV9	NA	TRBJ2-7	CASSEGQGWYEQYF	TGTGCCAGCAGCGAAGGACAGGGGTGGTACGAGCAGTACTTC
TRBD1	TRBV7-9	NA	TRBJ1-6	CASSLGTAADSPLHF	TGTGCCAGCAGCTTGGGGACAGCGGCCGATTCACCCCTCCACTTT
NA	TRBV27	few	TRBJ2-1	CASSLRDTYNEQFF	TGTGCCAGCAGTCTCCGGGATACCTACAATGAGCAGTTCTTC
NA	TRBV7-9	NA	TRBJ1-5	CSSSTPMRVYQPQHF	TGTTCCAGCAGTACCCCAATGAGGGTTTATCAGCCCCAGCATTTT
NA	TRBV9	NA	TRBJ2-7	CASSVDTGGFSYEQYF	TGTGCCAGCAGCGTAGATACGGGTGGGTTCTCCTACGAGCAGTACTTC
TRBD1	TRBV7-8	NA	TRBJ2-1	CASRGVDRSSYNEQFF	TGTGCCAGCAGGGGGGTGGACAGGAGTTCCTACAATGAGCAGTTCTTC
NA	TRBV5-1	NA	TRBJ2-3	CASSLEAGWTDTQYF	TGCGCCAGCAGCTTGGAGGCAGGGTGGACAGATACGCAGTATTTT
NA	TRBV9	NA	TRBJ1-3	CASSLDPGSSGNTIYF	TGTGCCAGCAGCCTAGATCCGGGGAGCTCTGGAAACACCATATATTTT
TRBD1	TRBV29-1	NA	TRBJ1-1	CSARQGGNTEAFF	TGCAGCGCACGGCAGGGGGGGAACACTGAAGCTTTCTTT
NA	TRBV25-1	NA	TRBJ1-1	CASSPTTGGTEAFF	TGTGCCAGCAGTCCGACTACCGGTGGAACTGAAGCTTTCTTT
TRBD1	TRBV28	NA	TRBJ1-2	CASSVQQGSGYTF	TGTGCCAGCAGCGTCCAACAGGGGAGCGGCTACACCTTC
NA	TRBV4-1	NA	TRBJ1-4	CASSQGTGINEKLFF	TGCGCCAGCAGCCAAGGAACAGGCATTAATGAAAAACTGTTTTTT
NA	TRBV28	NA	TRBJ1-5	CASGRDKYSNQPQHF	TGTGCCAGCGGGAGGGACAAGTATAGCAATCAGCCCCAGCATTTT
NA	TRBV9	NA	TRBJ2-7	CASSPSGTSSYEQYF	TGTGCCAGCAGCCCCTCCGGGACTTCCTCCTACGAGCAGTACTTC